The sample holds many counts of the clone carrying this TCR beta chain. The antigen remains unidentified. The data derive from a study of early T cells in non-severe SARS-CoV-2 infection. Study-wide background: Bulk RNA from unsorted whole blood was sequenced; chains were unpaired.

Unique molecular identifiers tagged individual cDNA molecules. TCRdb fed the 5' RACE reads into MiXCR, producing one record per CDR3 protein. The data contain fewer than 35,000 distinct CDR3 sequences, roughly 9.3% of them singletons. Germline CDR1 is LGHDT and CDR2 is YNNKEL (reference sequence). The length of the CDR3 is 14 residues. V was trimmed by 1 base and J by 3 bases, leaving 10 bases between them. Study-level results: Comparison of clonotypes with VDJdb favored anti-spike CD8 responses while missing private and CD4 specificities.

This sequence was found in an adult who was a healthcare worker with PCR-confirmed SARS-CoV-2 infection or an uninfected control (not recorded which). The chain couples TRBV3-1 to TRBJ2-7; either TRBD1 or TRBD2 may fit D (5 bases each). The material sequenced was whole blood. The CDR3 nucleotides read TGTGCCAGCAGCCAAGTAGGGGAGCACTACGAGCAGTACTTC. This sequence encodes CASSQVGEHYEQYF.